This T cell receptor (beta chain) is from a study of T-cell reconstitution after alpha-beta-depleted transplantation in children. The TCRbeta library was prepared with unique molecular identifiers. TCRdb used MiXCR to reprocess the PCR reads, holding one entry per CDR3 protein. The sample includes just over 950,000 distinct CDR3 sequences, less than 30% of them seen just once. Findings of the study overall: Two months or so post-transplant, alpha-beta T cells reportedly derived from several hundred expanded graft clones.

This clonotype showed up just a few times. Its antigen is unidentified. This specimen was PBMCs, mostly from graft donor cells, taken 360 days after TCRalphabeta/CD19-depleted stem cell transplant. This receptor was taken from a boy in the first two years of life who had a stem cell transplant for SCID, so the T cells may come from the graft donor.

CDR3 in DNA: TGCGCCAGCAGTGCCAGGGGACGGATGAACACTGAAGCTTTCTTT. Its translation: CASSARGRMNTEAFF. This chain uses TRBV10-2 with TRBJ1-1, with a possible D match to TRBD1 (6 bases). V lost 4 bases, J lost 0 bases, and 12 bases lay in between. This CDR3 is 15 amino acids long. Looked up from germline, CDR1 is WSHSY and CDR2 is SAAADI.